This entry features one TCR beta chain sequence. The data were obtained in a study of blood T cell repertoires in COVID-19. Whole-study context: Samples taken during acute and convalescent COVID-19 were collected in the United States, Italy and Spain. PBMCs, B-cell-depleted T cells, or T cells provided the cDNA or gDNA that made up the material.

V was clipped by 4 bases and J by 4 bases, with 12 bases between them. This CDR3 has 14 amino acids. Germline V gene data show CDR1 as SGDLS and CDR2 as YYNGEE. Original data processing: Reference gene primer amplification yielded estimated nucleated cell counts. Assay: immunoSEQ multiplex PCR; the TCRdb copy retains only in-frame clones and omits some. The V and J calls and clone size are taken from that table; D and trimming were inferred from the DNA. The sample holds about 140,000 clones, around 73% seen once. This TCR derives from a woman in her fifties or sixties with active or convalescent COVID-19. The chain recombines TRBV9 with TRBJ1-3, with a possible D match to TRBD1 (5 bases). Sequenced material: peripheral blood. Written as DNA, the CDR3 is TGTGCCAGCAGCCAGGGAGGGCAAGGAAACACCATATATTTT. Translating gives CASSQGGQGNTIYF.